The 14 T cell receptor beta chains reported below all come from one sample, sequenced in a study of cytomegalovirus exposure and HLA in healthy donors (dated 2017 in TCRdb). The protocol used for the library was the immunoSEQ multiplex PCR assay. Here the immuneACCESS table is served through TCRdb, limited to in-frame sequences with V and J called. Missing clones are a known gap in these copies; in checked studies unresolved V genes cover under half, and the rest lacks a known reason. Here the sample has 190,000 or so clones; 84% occur a single time. Together, the top ten hold about an eighth of the sample. Sequenced sample: PBMCs. Source of these receptors: a woman aged 30 to 39 in good health and CMV-seropositive.

V gene TRBV5-1 combines with J gene TRBJ2-5, with 10 bases that match TRBD1. The CDR3 extends over 15 amino acids. CDR1 and CDR2 from the germline V gene are SGHRS and YFSETQ. V lost 2 bases and J lost 4; bases outside the gene matches: 5. This chain's CDR3 is CASSFRRDRGETQYF. The CDR3 DNA sequence: TGCGCCAGCAGCTTCCGACGGGACAGGGGAGAGACCCAGTACTTC.

V is TRBV4-1 and J is TRBJ1-5; 7 bases align to TRBD1. Germline loops: CDR1 MGHRA, CDR2 YSYEKL. V shed 3 bases, J shed 5 bases, and the junction held 7 bases outside the gene matches. CDR3 length: 15 residues. Here the CDR3 DNA reads TGCGCCAGCAGCCAGACCCACAGGGGTGATCAGCCCCAGCATTTT. As protein: CASSQTHRGDQPQHF.

The chain has TRBV7-6 and TRBJ1-1, with 9 positions matching TRBD1. Germline V CDR1 and CDR2: SGHVS, FNYEAQ. V dropped 5 bases and J dropped 5; count of bases not matched to a gene: 6. The CDR3 has 14 amino acids. The CDR3 loop is CASSITGGATEAFF. CDR3 coding DNA: TGTGCCAGCAGCATAACAGGGGGCGCGACTGAAGCTTTCTTT.

V and J are TRBV2 and TRBJ2-2, with 7 bases matching TRBD2. Trimming took 4 bases from V and 4 from J; bases not matched to a gene: 6. There are 15 residues in the CDR3. CDR1 and CDR2 (germline): SNHLY, FYNNEI. CDR3 region: CASSVFREATGELFF. CDR3 in DNA: TGTGCCAGCAGTGTGTTCCGGGAGGCCACCGGGGAGCTGTTTTTT.

The rearrangement links TRBV4-1 to TRBJ2-1; 8 positions match TRBD2. Looked up from germline, CDR1 is MGHRA and CDR2 is YSYEKL. The CDR3 consists of 15 residues. The J segment lost 8 bases and the V segment lost 6 bases, leaving 12 bases of the junction unmatched. This CDR3 reads CASRGPGLDEDEQFF. The CDR3, as DNA: TGCGCCAGCAGAGGGCCGGGACTAGATGAAGATGAGCAGTTCTTC.

The chain carries TRBV6-5 and TRBJ2-5; tentative D call: TRBD2 (5 bases). V lost 5 bases and J 5 bases, leaving 12 bases between the germline ends. Germline values: CDR1 MNHEY, CDR2 SVGAGI. This CDR3 is built from 13 residues. CDR3 protein: CASSTGIGETQYF. The CDR3 coding sequence is TGTGCCAGCAGTACGGGGATAGGGGAGACCCAGTACTTC.

The J gene is TRBJ1-4, the V gene TRBV4-2; D is uncertain. The germline V and J ends were trimmed by 4 bases and 5 bases, with 14 bases remaining between them. Looked up from germline, CDR1 is LGHNA and CDR2 is YNFKEQ. CDR3 size: 15 residues. The CDR3 region is CASSPRGDSNEKLFF. The CDR3 region has the DNA TGTGCCAGCAGCCCCCGCGGAGACTCGAATGAAAAACTGTTTTTT.

This chain links TRBV6-6 with TRBJ1-1; TRBD1 matches 10 bases. The V and J ends lost 8 bases and 3 bases, in that order; junction bases with no gene match: 6. Looked up from germline, CDR1 is MNHNY and CDR2 is SVGAGI (reference sequence). The CDR3 extends over 14 amino acids. In DNA, the CDR3 is TGTGCCAGCCGACAGGGGGCGAGAGACACTGAAGCTTTCTTT. Encoded protein: CASRQGARDTEAFF.

The chain carries TRBV7-9 and TRBJ2-7; 11 nucleotides line up with TRBD2. Trimming at V came to 7 bases and at J to 4 bases, leaving 9 bases not matched to a gene. Germline values: CDR1 SEHNR, CDR2 FQNEAQ (reference sequence). The CDR3 sequence is 15 residues long. Written as DNA, the CDR3 is TGTGCCAGCACCCTGGCCGGGACTAGCGGATACGAGCAGTACTTC. Translating gives CASTLAGTSGYEQYF. Full variable domain (outside the CDR3, taken from reference TRBV7-9 and TRBJ2-7): DTGVSQNPRHKITKRGQNVTFRCDPISEHNRLYWYRQTLGQGPEFLTYFQNEAQLEKSRLLSDRFSAERPKGSFSTLEIQRTEQGDSAMYLCASTLAGTSGYEQYFGPGTRLTVT.

The rearrangement uses TRBV18 and TRBJ2-2; the D is unclear. This CDR3 has 14 amino acids. Germline CDR1 and CDR2: KGHSH and LQKENI. V shed 0 bases and J shed 4 bases, with 6 bases lying between them. The CDR3 region has the DNA TGTGCCAGCTCACCACCAGTACTCACCGGGGAGCTGTTTTTT. It encodes CASSPPVLTGELFF. The entire variable domain, with the rest obtained from reference TRBV18 and TRBJ2-2, is as follows: NAGVMQNPRHLVRRRGQEARLRCSPMKGHSHVYWYRQLPEEGLKFMVYLQKENIIDESGMPKERFSAEFPKEGPSILRIQQVVRGDSAAYFCASSPPVLTGELFFGEGSRLTVL.

The V gene is TRBV19, the J gene TRBJ2-2; D not certain. This CDR3 has 13 amino acids. V gave up 1 base and J gave up 5 bases, with 5 bases separating them. Germline CDR1 reads LNHDA; CDR2 reads SQIVND (reference sequence). This CDR3 reads CASSIVYTGELFF. The CDR3 DNA follows: TGTGCCAGTAGTATAGTCTATACCGGGGAGCTGTTTTTT.

The chain joins TRBV14 to TRBJ2-7, with D possibly being TRBD1 (5 bases). With 4 bases removed from V and 6 bases from J, the gap between germline ends came to 10 bases. Germline V CDR1 and CDR2: SGHDN, FVKESK. CDR3 length equals 12 residues. CDR3 protein: CASSPQGGEQYF. CDR3 nucleotide sequence: TGTGCCAGCAGCCCGCAGGGCGGCGAGCAGTACTTC.

This clone has a handful of counts. The chain has TRBV28 and TRBJ2-5, with TRBD2 identical over 8 bases. The CDR3 is 14 residues long. The ends lost 7 bases at V and 5 bases at J; junction bases unmatched: 9. From germline, CDR1 is MDHEN and CDR2 SYDVKM. The chain's CDR3 is CASTPGGVGETQYF. The CDR3 DNA reads as TGTGCCAGCACCCCGGGAGGGGTCGGGGAGACCCAGTACTTC.

The CDR3 region has the DNA TGTGCCAGCAGCTTGAAACAGGGCTACGATACGCAGTATTTT. This translates into CASSLKQGYDTQYF. The chain employs TRBV5-5 and TRBJ2-3, with D possibly TRBD1 on 6 matching bases. The V end lost 1 base, the J end lost 6 bases, and 12 bases lay between the germline ends. This CDR3 region has 14 residues. The germline CDR1 and CDR2 sequences are SGHKS and YYEKEE (reference sequence).